This T cell receptor beta chain was found in a study of T-cell reconstitution after alpha-beta-depleted transplantation in children. The sample holds a few counts of this clonotype. During its preparation, the TCRbeta library received unique molecular identifiers. TCRdb itself ran the PCR reads through MiXCR, one entry per CDR3 protein. The sample has hundreds of thousands of distinct CDR3 sequences, 32% seen once; the top ten hold 2.4%. This CDR3 comprises 16 residues. CDR1 and CDR2 from the germline V gene are DFQATT and SNEGSKA (reference sequence). Trimming removed 4 bases from V and 2 bases from J; junction bases left unmatched: 8.

The sequencing here drew on PBMCs from the stem cell graft donor, taken from the stem cell graft. This rearrangement joins TRBV20-1 to TRBJ2-7; the match to TRBD2 covers 13 bases. The clonotype was recovered from a human donor who donated a stem cell graft to a child with aplastic anemia. The CDR3 sequence is CSAITSGRARAYEQYF. In DNA, the CDR3 is TGCAGTGCTATTACTAGCGGGAGGGCCAGGGCCTACGAGCAGTACTTC.